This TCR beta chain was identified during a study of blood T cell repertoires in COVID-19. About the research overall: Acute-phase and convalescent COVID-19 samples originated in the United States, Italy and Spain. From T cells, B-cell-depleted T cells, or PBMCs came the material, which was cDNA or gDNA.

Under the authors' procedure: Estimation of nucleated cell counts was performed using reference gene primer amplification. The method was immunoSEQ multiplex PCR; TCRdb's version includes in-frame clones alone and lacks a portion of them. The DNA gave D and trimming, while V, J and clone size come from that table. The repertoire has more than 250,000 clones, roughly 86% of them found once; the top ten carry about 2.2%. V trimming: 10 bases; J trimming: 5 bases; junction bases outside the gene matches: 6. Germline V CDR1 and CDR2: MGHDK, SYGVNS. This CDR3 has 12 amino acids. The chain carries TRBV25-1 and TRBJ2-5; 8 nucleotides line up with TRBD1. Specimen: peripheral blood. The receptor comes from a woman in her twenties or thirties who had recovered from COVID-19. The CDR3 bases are TGTGCCAATGCAGGGGGCGAGGAGACCCAGTACTTC. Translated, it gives CANAGGEETQYF. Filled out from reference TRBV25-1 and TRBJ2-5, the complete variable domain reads EADIYQTPRYLVIGTGKKITLECSQTMGHDKMYWYQQDPGMELHLIHYSYGVNSTEKGDLSSESTVSRIRTEHFPLTLESARPSHTSQYLCANAGGEETQYFGPGTRLLVL.